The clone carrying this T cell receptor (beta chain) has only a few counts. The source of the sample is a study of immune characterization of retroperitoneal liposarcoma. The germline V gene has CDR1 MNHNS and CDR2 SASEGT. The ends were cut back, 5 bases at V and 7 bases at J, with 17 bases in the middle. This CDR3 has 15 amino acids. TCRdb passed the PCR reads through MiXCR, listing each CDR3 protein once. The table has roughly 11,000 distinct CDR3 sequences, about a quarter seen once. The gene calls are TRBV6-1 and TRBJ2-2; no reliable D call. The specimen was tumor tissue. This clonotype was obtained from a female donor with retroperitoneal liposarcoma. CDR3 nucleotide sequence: TGTGCCAGCAGTCTTCGCCAAAAAGGTGGCGGGGAGCTGTTTTTT. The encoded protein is CASSLRQKGGGELFF.